Included here is one TCR beta chain sequence, with context. The sample originates from a study of CD8+ T cells in alopecia areata. Across the whole study: Twice daily, treated patients received 5 to 10 mg of oral tofacitinib. Tofacitinib exposure lasted 6 to 18 months, followed by 6 months off drug.

The CDR3 length is 16 residues. The germline V gene has CDR1 SGHTA and CDR2 FQGNSA. The V end lost 5 bases, the J end lost 6 bases, and 17 bases lay between the germline ends. It was cDNA, reverse transcribed from extracted RNA, that served as the sequencing template. Sequenced by immunoSEQ multiplex PCR; TCRdb stores in-frame clones only, minus some. The data hold around 110,000 clones, with about 59% observed a single time. The treatment: oral pan-JAK inhibitor, 5-10 mg twice daily. Peripheral blood and lesional scalp punch biopsies came from alopecia areata patients. PBMCs were stained for CD3, CD4 and CD8, and CD4+ and CD8+ T cells were sorted.

Specimen: CD8+ T cells sorted from blood, collected at week 24, from a patient treated with tofacitinib. This TCR was sampled from a human donor with alopecia areata. This chain links TRBV7-2 with TRBJ1-6; a weak D match, TRBD1 (5 bases). CDR3 sequence reads: CASSLPPAGPNSPLHF. In DNA, the CDR3 is TGTGCCAGCAGCCTCCCGCCGGCAGGGCCTAATTCACCCCTCCACTTT. Together with reference TRBV7-2 and TRBJ1-6, the CDR3 gives the full variable domain: GAGVSQSPSNKVTEKGKDVELRCDPISGHTALYWYRQSLGQGLEFLIYFQGNSAPDKSGLPSDRFSAERTGGSVSTLTIQRTQQEDSAVYLCASSLPPAGPNSPLHFGNGTRLTVT.